A selection of T cell receptor beta chains follows, all from one sample in a study of blood T cell repertoires in COVID-19. Some clones are missing from TCRdb's copy, which holds only in-frame ones; the method was immunoSEQ multiplex PCR. The table shows fewer than 400,000 clones, with over 75% occurring only once. Sequencing was carried out using PBMCs or T cells enriched from blood (not recorded which). These receptors came from a man aged 25-45 years who had recovered from COVID-19. The conserved cysteine and the conserved F or W are not part of the CDR3 here.

j_gene,v_gene,len,CDR3aa
TRBJ1-5,TRBV15,17,ATSRDWPGGQGSNQPQH
TRBJ2-1,TRBV12-3/TRBV12-4,10,ASSSVYNEQF
TRBJ1-2,TRBV18,13,ASSPNRDPNYGYT
TRBJ2-3,TRBV9,12,ASSVGQGKDTQY
TRBJ1-1,TRBV19,11,ASRRQSPYEAF
TRBJ1-1,TRBV19,13,ASRLSTGMNTEAF
TRBJ2-1,TRBV7-6,13,ASSTLAGENNERF
TRBJ2-5,TRBV7-8,18,ASSLERPGLAGGHQETQY
TRBJ1-1,TRBV30,10,AWRYKNTEAF
TRBJ2-1,TRBV10-1,14,ASSGAQAGKYNEQF
TRBJ1-2,TRBV27,12,ASSSSTGWDGYT
TRBJ1-3,TRBV5-1,15,ASSPGQGLSSGNTIY
TRBJ1-5,TRBV2,13,ASKTGTGVEQPQH
TRBJ2-1,TRBV24-1,11,ATLGGVYNEQF
TRBJ2-3,TRBV6-4,14,ASSDGSGVATDTQY
TRBJ1-2,TRBV12-3/TRBV12-4,11,ASSLGRGYGYT
TRBJ2-2,TRBV7-8,11,ASSPSSAGELF
TRBJ2-2,TRBV24-1,11,ATSLGGTGELF
TRBJ2-1,TRBV28,13,ASRLAGGPYNEQF
TRBJ1-5,TRBV6-5,13,ASSRAGDLGQPQH
TRBJ2-3,TRBV11-3,13,ASSLDRQRTDTQY
TRBJ2-5,TRBV5-1,14,ASSFVGGGARETQY
TRBJ1-5,TRBV5-6,11,ASSLGRGQPQH
TRBJ1-5,TRBV10-3,12,AISERGAGQPQH
TRBJ2-3,TRBV24-1,10,ATSGLTDTQY
TRBJ1-5,TRBV24-1,14,ATSTGGQGLNQPQH
TRBJ2-3,TRBV7-2,12,ASRFGGAPDTQY
TRBJ2-1,TRBV7-8,11,ASSLAQDNEQF
TRBJ2-5,TRBV7-9,12,ASSLTQGAKTQY
TRBJ1-5,TRBV6-9,13,APTWTAHSNQPQH
TRBJ2-5,TRBV18,12,ASSLPGGQETQY
TRBJ1-5,TRBV6-5,12,ASIEGVGNQPQH
TRBJ2-7,TRBV5-1,12,ASSLSTGFYEQY
TRBJ2-1,TRBV6-5,12,ASSRGTSYNEQF
TRBJ2-7,TRBV19,13,ASSAGTGGPYEQY
TRBJ2-3,TRBV11-2,14,ASSLEPGGYTDTQY
TRBJ2-1,TRBV18,14,ASSPGQERPYNEQF
TRBJ2-1,TRBV27,12,ASTDRGTYNEQF
TRBJ2-7,TRBV6-5,9,ASSSMYEQY
TRBJ1-3,TRBV21-1,12,ASSSQGPGNTIY
TRBJ1-2,TRBV3-1/TRBV3-2,13,ASSPLETGDDGYT
TRBJ2-1,TRBV5-1,12,ASSLAEQGDEQF
TRBJ1-2,TRBV27,11,AGFPQGAYGYT
TRBJ1-1,TRBV7-9,13,ASSPATGLRTEAF
TRBJ1-6,TRBV4-1,17,ASSQKDPRGGGDNSPLH
TRBJ1-1,TRBV2,12,ASNEGAGGTEAF
TRBJ2-7,TRBV7-2,13,ASSLGSSGGYEQY
TRBJ1-5,TRBV2,15,ASSEVTGYDSNQPQH
TRBJ1-1,TRBV5-4,13,ASSQWTGLRAEAF